The 26 T cell receptor beta chains listed next were all sequenced from one sample in a study of cytomegalovirus exposure and HLA in healthy donors. Primers for the PCR totalled 60 Vbeta and 13 Jbeta. This table comes from immunoSEQ multiplex PCR, and its TCRdb copy is limited to in-frame clones, with some not included. The data contain some 140,000 clones, around two thirds of them singletons. Sequenced: PBMCs. The receptors here all came from a woman between 35 and 50 years old in good health and CMV-seronegative.

This clone was detected once. This chain connects TRBV2 to TRBJ2-7, with D perhaps TRBD2 (6 bases). CDR1 and CDR2 from the germline V gene are SNHLY and FYNNEI. This CDR3 region has 12 residues. V was shortened by 5 bases and J by 11 bases, with 16 bases between the two germline ends. This chain's CDR3 is CASSLDREREYF. Written as DNA, the CDR3 is TGTGCCAGCAGTCTTGATCGGGAGAGGGAGTACTTC.

The sample holds a few counts of this clone. This chain uses TRBV6-5 with TRBJ1-4; D may be TRBD1 (6 bases). Germline V CDR1 and CDR2: MNHEY, SVGAGI. V shed 0 bases and J shed 12 bases, with 11 bases lying between them. The length of the CDR3 is 13 residues. The CDR3 region is CASSYSTGRELFF. The CDR3 nucleotides read TGTGCCAGCAGTTACTCTACAGGGAGGGAACTGTTTTTT.

This clone was recorded a few times. The CDR3 reads CASTPGQGVYEQYF. The DNA of the CDR3 is TGTGCCAGCACACCGGGACAGGGCGTCTACGAGCAGTACTTC. V is TRBV5-6 and J is TRBJ2-7; 9 bases align to TRBD1. Germline assignment: CDR1 SGHDT and CDR2 YYEEEE. The CDR3 totals 14 residues. V was clipped by 6 bases and J by 3 bases; unmatched bases: 7.

The chain couples TRBV6-1 to TRBJ1-5; no clear D gene. CDR3 length: 14 amino acids. The germline V gene encodes CDR1 MNHNS and CDR2 SASEGT. Trimming shortened V by 6 bases and J by 8 bases, and 17 bases separated the two germline ends. In DNA form, the CDR3 reads TGTGCCAGCAGCCCTAACTCAAAACCGGAGCCCCAGCATTTT. It specifies CASSPNSKPEPQHF.

V and J are TRBV2 and TRBJ2-3; possible D gene TRBD2, 5 bases. CDR1 and CDR2 (germline): SNHLY, FYNNEI. V lost 1 base and J lost 4, with 9 bases in between. This CDR3 spans 14 amino acids. Here the CDR3 DNA reads TGTGCCAGCAGTGAAGGGCGGGTGGCAGATACGCAGTATTTT. It codes for CASSEGRVADTQYF.

This chain connects TRBV5-1 to TRBJ2-5, with D perhaps TRBD2 (6 bases). TRBJ2-7 matches the DNA end more closely, so the J call is doubtful. There are 13 residues in the CDR3. Germline V gene data show CDR1 as SGHRS and CDR2 as YFSETQ. CDR3: CASSSGVSYEQYF. DNA of the CDR3: TGCGCCAGCAGCTCGGGGGTTTCCTACGAGCAGTACTTC.

The chain couples TRBV7-2 to TRBJ2-2; D is unresolved. The CDR3 is 15 residues long. The germline V gene has CDR1 SGHTA and CDR2 FQGNSA. Between the trimmed V and J ends, which lost 1 base and 0 bases, there was a span of 6 bases. The CDR3 reads CASSLGLTNTGELFF. The CDR3 nucleotides are TGTGCCAGCAGCTTAGGGCTTACGAACACCGGGGAGCTGTTTTTT.

This clone was counted a few times. The rearrangement uses TRBV7-3 and TRBJ2-3, with a weak D call TRBD2 (7 bases). The CDR3 consists of 13 residues. In germline, CDR1 is SGHTA, CDR2 FQGTGA. Trimming shortened V by 3 bases and J by 5 bases, and 9 bases separated the two germline ends. CDR3 DNA sequence: TGTGCCAGCAGCTTGAGGGGGGGAGATACGCAGTATTTT. Protein product: CASSLRGGDTQYF.

The rearrangement uses TRBV5-8 and TRBJ1-1; maybe TRBD1 (6 bases). The CDR3 is 13 amino acids. CDR1 is SGHTS, CDR2 YDEGEE, per germline. The V end was cut by 2 bases, the J end by 6 bases, with 11 bases between. The CDR3 DNA sequence: TGTGCCAGCAGCTTCCACAGGGACGCTGAAGCTTTCTTT. As protein: CASSFHRDAEAFF.

The chain joins TRBV5-1 to TRBJ1-2, with 7 bases aligning to TRBD1. Trimming at V came to 6 bases and at J to 7 bases, leaving 9 bases not matched to a gene. Germline CDR1 is SGHRS and CDR2 is YFSETQ. This CDR3 is 13 amino acids long. The CDR3 sequence: CASTPGTASGYTF. The CDR3 DNA follows: TGCGCCAGCACCCCCGGGACAGCCTCTGGCTACACCTTC. Variable domain in full (rest from reference TRBV5-1 and TRBJ1-2): KAGVTQTPRYLIKTRGQQVTLSCSPISGHRSVSWYQQTPGQGLQFLFEYFSETQRNKGNFPGRFSGRQFSNSRSEMNVSTLELGDSALYLCASTPGTASGYTFGSGTRLTVV.

V usage is TRBV27 and J usage is TRBJ1-6; a weak D match, TRBD1 (5 bases). The V gene's germline CDR1 is MNHEY and CDR2 SMNVEV (reference sequence). V shed 5 bases and J shed 8 bases, with 16 bases lying between them. The length of the CDR3 is 15 residues. CDR3 sequence (DNA): TGTGCCAGCAGTATGGGACGTGCGGGATATTCACCCCTCCACTTT. Translating it yields CASSMGRAGYSPLHF.

The chain couples TRBV30 to TRBJ2-7, with D tentatively TRBD2 (5 bases). V gave up 0 bases and J gave up 2 bases, with 11 bases separating them. This CDR3 region has 14 residues. The V gene's germline CDR1 is GTSNPN and CDR2 SVGIG (reference sequence). CDR3 DNA: TGTGCCTGGAGTGTACACGGGGATCCCTACGAGCAGTACTTC. Encoded protein: CAWSVHGDPYEQYF.

The V and J genes are TRBV4-2 and TRBJ1-5; D may be TRBD1 (6 bases). The CDR3 covers 15 residues. Trimming shortened V by 1 base and J by 6 bases, and 13 bases separated the two germline ends. Per the germline V gene, CDR1 is LGHNA and CDR2 is YNFKEQ. CDR3 DNA: TGTGCCAGCAGCCAAGTAGGGGGGGATTTTCAGCCCCAGCATTTT. It codes for CASSQVGGDFQPQHF.

This chain joins TRBV4-1 and TRBJ1-1, with D uncertain. Trimming took off 0 bases at V and 5 bases at J, with 13 bases between the two ends. This CDR3 contains 15 residues. Germline loops: CDR1 MGHRA, CDR2 YSYEKL. Here the CDR3 reads CASSQEQPLRTEAFF. CDR3 in DNA: TGCGCCAGCAGCCAAGAACAGCCGCTGCGTACTGAAGCTTTCTTT.

J is TRBJ2-5 and V is TRBV11-2; 12 bases map to TRBD1. CDR1 SGHAT and CDR2 FQNNGV come from the germline V gene. V dropped 5 bases and J dropped 3; count of bases not matched to a gene: 7. The CDR3 covers 16 residues. CDR3 protein: CASSPGTGGTEETQYF. For the CDR3, the DNA is TGTGCCAGCAGCCCTGGGACAGGGGGCACGGAAGAGACCCAGTACTTC.

The chain carries TRBV4-2 and TRBJ1-4; 8 bases map to TRBD1. The CDR3 has 18 amino acids. Germline CDR1 is LGHNA and CDR2 is YNFKEQ. V trimming: 4 bases; J trimming: 4 bases; junction bases outside the gene matches: 14. Here the CDR3 DNA reads TGTGCCAGCAGCCGTAAGATGAGGCGACAGGGGCTTAATGAAAAACTGTTTTTT. Protein product: CASSRKMRRQGLNEKLFF.

The rearrangement links TRBV6-1 to TRBJ2-1; D is ambiguous. The CDR3 contains 14 residues. Germline CDR1 MNHNS, CDR2 SASEGT. The V gene lost 7 bases and the J gene lost 0 bases, with 10 bases spanning the gap. Here the CDR3 reads CASTIQSSYNEQFF. The CDR3 DNA sequence: TGTGCCAGCACTATACAGAGCTCCTACAATGAGCAGTTCTTC.

This chain uses TRBV30 with TRBJ2-1; D may be TRBD1 (6 bases). The CDR3 totals 13 residues. Germline V CDR1 and CDR2: GTSNPN, SVGIG (reference sequence). V was shortened by 3 bases and J by 10 bases, with 16 bases between the two germline ends. CDR3 sequence (DNA): TGTGCCTGGAGCTTCGGACGGGGACAAGAGCAGTTCTTC. Its translation: CAWSFGRGQEQFF.

V usage is TRBV6-5 and J usage is TRBJ2-7; TRBD1 agrees at 8 bases. The germline gives CDR1 MNHEY, CDR2 SVGAGI. The CDR3 sequence is 13 residues long. J was trimmed by 3 bases and V by 7 bases; bases with no gene match: 5. In nucleotides, the CDR3 is TGTGCCAGCAAAGGCAGGGGGCGCTACGAGCAGTACTTC. Translation: CASKGRGRYEQYF.

The chain recombines TRBV2 with TRBJ2-2; TRBD2 matches 9 bases. This CDR3 has 15 amino acids. Trimming cost V 6 bases and J 5 bases; bases outside gene matches: 7. Germline V CDR1 and CDR2: SNHLY, FYNNEI. This CDR3 reads CASRAGTSLTGELFF. In DNA, the CDR3 is TGTGCCAGCAGGGCCGGGACTAGCTTGACCGGGGAGCTGTTTTTT.

The chain couples TRBV18 to TRBJ2-7; TRBD1 matches 9 bases. The CDR3 runs to 14 residues. V lost 6 bases, J lost 2 bases, and 5 bases stayed unmatched. Germline CDR1 KGHSH, CDR2 LQKENI. The CDR3 spells CASSLDRGTYEQYF. CDR3 nucleotide sequence: TGTGCCAGCTCGCTTGACAGGGGGACCTACGAGCAGTACTTC.

In this sample, this clone turned up a few times. The chain uses TRBV6-5 and TRBJ2-1; D perhaps matches TRBD1 (6 bases). The CDR3 is 15 residues long. Germline V lookup: CDR1 MNHEY, CDR2 SVGAGI. Trimming shortened V by 4 bases and J by 3 bases, and 13 bases separated the two germline ends. CDR3 region: CASSSGQTFYNEQFF. The CDR3 bases are TGTGCCAGCAGTTCCGGACAGACCTTCTACAATGAGCAGTTCTTC.

This chain connects TRBV10-3 to TRBJ1-5; perhaps TRBD1 as D (6 bases). This CDR3 is built from 15 residues. CDR1 and CDR2 (germline): ENHRY, SYGVKD. V lost 5 bases and J lost 0, with 11 bases in between. CDR3 coding DNA: TGTGCCATCAGTCCGGACAGTTATAGCAATCAGCCCCAGCATTTT. Its protein is CAISPDSYSNQPQHF.

This clone occurred many times. V gene TRBV18 combines with J gene TRBJ1-1, with a weak D call TRBD1 (5 bases). The CDR3 runs to 13 residues. Germline V lookup: CDR1 KGHSH, CDR2 LQKENI. V was trimmed by 1 base and J by 3 bases, leaving 6 bases between them. The CDR3 here is CASSPRGDTEAFF. Here the CDR3 DNA reads TGTGCCAGCTCACCACGGGGGGACACTGAAGCTTTCTTT.

The chain uses TRBV7-3 and TRBJ1-6, with 7 bases aligning to TRBD1. The V and J ends lost 4 bases and 9 bases, in that order; junction bases with no gene match: 3. Per the germline V gene, CDR1 is SGHTA and CDR2 is FQGTGA. CDR3 length: 13 residues. The CDR3 coding sequence is TGTGCCAGCAGCTCATACAGGGGTTCACCCCTCCACTTT. Its translation: CASSSYRGSPLHF.

The V and J genes are TRBV4-1 and TRBJ2-3, with 11 bases matching TRBD2. This CDR3 contains 21 residues. V gave up 1 base and J gave up 0 bases; unmatched junction bases: 15. Germline V gene sequence: CDR1 MGHRA, CDR2 YSYEKL. CDR3 DNA sequence: TGCGCCAGCAGCCAAGTTCCCACCGGGACTAGCGGCCGTACGAGCACAGATACGCAGTATTTT. It encodes CASSQVPTGTSGRTSTDTQYF.